This passage covers 24 T cell receptor beta chains from one sample sequenced in a study of blood T cells in healthy people across ages. PCR was performed a second time for roughly 7 to 11 cycles using a sample-barcoded 5' primer and a J-beta primer mix. TCRdb ran MiXCR on the 5' RACE reads and lists one entry per CDR3 protein. In the table there are hundreds of thousands of distinct CDR3 sequences, roughly 53% of which are singletons. Sequenced sample: blood. Source of these receptors: a man in his sixties in good health.

The chain joins TRBV5-1 to TRBJ2-2, with 7 positions matching TRBD2. The CDR3 covers 17 residues. V shed 4 bases, J shed 6 bases, and the junction held 15 bases outside the gene matches. CDR1 and CDR2 from the germline V gene are SGHRS and YFSETQ. The CDR3 bases are TGCGCCAGCAGCCTCCCCAAAGGCGGGAGAGGGGCCGGGGAGCTGTTTTTT. Translated: CASSLPKGGRGAGELFF.

In this sample, this clonotype turned up once. The chain recombines TRBV6-2 or TRBV6-3 with TRBJ2-2; D may be TRBD1 (5 bases). V was shortened by 7 bases and J by 3 bases, with 9 bases between the two germline ends. Looked up from germline, CDR1 is MNHEY and CDR2 is SVGEGT. The CDR3 is 13 residues long. The CDR3 is CASIKQDTGELFF. The CDR3 bases are TGTGCCAGCATCAAACAGGACACCGGGGAGCTGTTTTTT.

The chain has TRBV6-6 and TRBJ2-5, with D possibly matching TRBD1 (6 bases). V was clipped by 0 bases and J by 3 bases, with 11 bases between them. The CDR3 spans 15 residues. Per the germline V gene, CDR1 is MNHNY and CDR2 is SVGAGI (reference sequence). CDR3 DNA sequence: TGTGCCAGCAGTTACTCGAGGGGGTGGGAAGAGACCCAGTACTTC. Translated: CASSYSRGWEETQYF.

The rearrangement uses TRBV9 and TRBJ2-3; TRBD2 agrees at 11 bases. V lost 2 bases, J lost 2 bases, and 4 bases stayed unmatched. This CDR3 contains 16 residues. Looked up from germline, CDR1 is SGDLS and CDR2 is YYNGEE. The CDR3 reads CASSVRLAGNTDTQYF. For the CDR3, the DNA is TGTGCCAGCAGCGTTAGACTAGCGGGGAACACAGATACGCAGTATTTT.

V is TRBV2 and J is TRBJ1-2; TRBD1 agrees at 7 bases. With 4 bases clipped from V and 3 bases from J, the junction kept 2 bases outside the gene matches. This CDR3 has 13 amino acids. The germline gives CDR1 SNHLY, CDR2 FYNNEI. The CDR3 DNA sequence: TGTGCCAGCAGTGGACAGGGAGACTATGGCTACACCTTC. Its translation is CASSGQGDYGYTF.

This clonotype turned up a few times. J is TRBJ2-7 and V is TRBV11-2; 12 bases align to TRBD2. Germline values: CDR1 SGHAT, CDR2 FQNNGV. V was clipped by 5 bases and J by 3 bases; unmatched bases: 5. The CDR3 consists of 15 residues. CDR3 DNA sequence: TGTGCCAGCAGCCCTCGGACTAGCGGGGACTACGAGCAGTACTTC. This codes for CASSPRTSGDYEQYF.

The chain has TRBV27 and TRBJ1-6; a weak D match, TRBD1 (5 bases). The CDR3 consists of 13 residues. Trimming pared 8 bases from V and 13 bases from J, leaving 18 bases between. CDR1 and CDR2 (germline): MNHEY, SMNVEV (reference sequence). The CDR3 here is CASSTGGRSPLHF. The CDR3 coding sequence is TGTGCCAGCTCAACCGGGGGTCGCAGCCCCCTCCACTTT.

V usage is TRBV14 and J usage is TRBJ1-1; 9 bases fit TRBD1. CDR3 length equals 15 residues. In germline, CDR1 is SGHDN, CDR2 FVKESK. Trimming took 4 bases from V and 4 from J; bases not matched to a gene: 7. The CDR3 loop reads CASSRGQGMGTEAFF. In nucleotides, the CDR3 is TGTGCCAGCAGCCGAGGACAGGGGATGGGCACTGAAGCTTTCTTT.

The V call is TRBV5-4, the J call TRBJ2-3; D is tentatively TRBD1 or TRBD2 (9 bases each). Germline CDR1 reads SGHNT; CDR2 reads YYREEE (reference sequence). V was cut by 0 bases and J by 1 base, with 30 bases left in between. The CDR3 has 22 amino acids. DNA for the CDR3: TGTGCCAGCAGCTTGGGGAAACAGGGGGCTCTTATAGCGGGGGAGCGCACAGATACGCAGTATTTT. Amino acid sequence: CASSLGKQGALIAGERTDTQYF.

This clonotype turned up a few times. This chain joins TRBV3-1 and TRBJ2-6; D is uncertain. The CDR3 is 16 residues long. V was shortened by 0 bases and J by 1 base, with 7 bases between the two germline ends. Germline V gene sequence: CDR1 LGHDT, CDR2 YNNKEL (reference sequence). This chain's CDR3 is CASSQDWASGANVLTF. The CDR3 nucleotides read TGTGCCAGCAGCCAAGATTGGGCATCTGGGGCCAACGTCCTGACTTTC.

The chain carries TRBV29-1 and TRBJ2-5; the D is unclear. Germline lookup yields CDR1 SQVTM and CDR2 ANQGSEA. V was cut by 6 bases and J by 2 bases, with 7 bases left in between. This CDR3 spans 11 amino acids. CDR3 in DNA: TGCAGCGTCCAAGATCAAGAGACCCAGTACTTC. Protein sequence: CSVQDQETQYF. Based on the CDR3 plus reference TRBV29-1 and TRBJ2-5, the full variable domain is SAVISQKPSRDICQRGTSLTIQCQVDSQVTMMFWYRQQPGQSLTLIATANQGSEATYESGFVIDKFPISRPNLTFSTLTVSNMSPEDSSIYLCSVQDQETQYFGPGTRLLVL.

The rearrangement links TRBV6-6 to TRBJ2-7; 7 nucleotides agree with TRBD1. This CDR3 is 14 amino acids long. V dropped 2 bases and J dropped 6; count of bases not matched to a gene: 7. The germline V gene encodes CDR1 MNHNY and CDR2 SVGAGI (reference sequence). The CDR3 region is CASSYRQGWGEQYF. The DNA of the CDR3 is TGTGCCAGCAGTTACAGACAGGGTTGGGGCGAGCAGTACTTC.

This rearrangement joins TRBV7-9 to TRBJ1-6, with D uncertain. The CDR3 has 15 amino acids. Trimming stripped 6 bases from V and 2 bases from J, with 11 bases between. Germline CDR1 SEHNR, CDR2 FQNEAQ (reference sequence). For the CDR3, the DNA is TGTGCCAGCAGACGCGCGGGAACCTATAATTCACCCCTCCACTTT. Its protein product is CASRRAGTYNSPLHF.

The rearrangement joins TRBV2 to TRBJ2-4; D remains unclear. The V gene lost 2 bases and the J gene lost 0 bases, with 8 bases spanning the gap. This CDR3 is built from 15 residues. In germline, CDR1 is SNHLY, CDR2 FYNNEI. The CDR3 here is CASSEQTLAKNIQYF. The CDR3 DNA is TGTGCCAGCAGTGAACAGACACTAGCCAAAAACATTCAGTACTTC.

The rearrangement joins TRBV20-1 to TRBJ2-5; D possibly corresponds to TRBD2 (5 bases). Per germline, CDR1 DFQATT and CDR2 SNEGSKA (reference sequence). The ends were cut back, 3 bases at V and 7 bases at J, with 15 bases in the middle. This CDR3 has 13 amino acids. The CDR3 coding sequence is TGCAGTGCTAGCAGATCCCGGGGAAGGACCCAGTACTTC. Translation gives CSASRSRGRTQYF.

V is TRBV2 and J is TRBJ1-4; perhaps TRBD1 as D (5 bases). The CDR3 consists of 15 residues. V dropped 7 bases and J dropped 7 bases, with 19 bases sitting between them. Germline values: CDR1 SNHLY, CDR2 FYNNEI. The CDR3 nucleotides read TGTGCCAGCATGGGGCACCAGTCGCTAGGTGAAAAACTGTTTTTT. This translates into CASMGHQSLGEKLFF.

The J gene is TRBJ2-7, the V gene TRBV7-2; D is possibly TRBD2 (6 bases). The ends were cut back, 1 base at V and 4 bases at J, with 11 bases in the middle. This CDR3 spans 14 amino acids. Germline CDR1 is SGHTA and CDR2 is FQGNSA. The CDR3, as DNA: TGTGCCAGCAGCTTAGAGGAGGGCCTATACGAGCAGTACTTC. This sequence encodes CASSLEEGLYEQYF.

This clonotype was seen a handful of times. The chain has TRBV14 and TRBJ2-1; 9 nucleotides line up with TRBD1. Germline CDR1 is SGHDN and CDR2 is FVKESK. The trim removed 3 bases at V and 4 bases at J, leaving 10 bases unmatched. This CDR3 contains 17 residues. DNA of the CDR3: TGTGCCAGCAGCCAGGTCCCGGGACAGGGCAGTTACAATGAGCAGTTCTTC. Translating gives CASSQVPGQGSYNEQFF.

This clonotype came up a few times. The genes are TRBV19 and TRBJ2-2, with 10 bases that match TRBD1. With V trimmed by 4 bases and J by 6 bases, 5 bases remained unmatched. The CDR3 has 15 amino acids. In germline, CDR1 is LNHDA, CDR2 SQIVND (reference sequence). CDR3 sequence reads: CASSRQGAEAGELFF. The CDR3 DNA is TGTGCCAGTAGTAGACAGGGGGCGGAGGCCGGGGAGCTGTTTTTT.

V is TRBV4-1 and J is TRBJ2-5, with TRBD1 matching over 12 bases. J gave up 5 bases and V 4 bases, and 11 bases lay outside the gene matches. The CDR3 runs 17 residues. Germline lookup yields CDR1 MGHRA and CDR2 YSYEKL. This chain's CDR3 is CASSRQIGTGGLETQYF. The CDR3 region has the DNA TGCGCCAGCAGCCGCCAAATCGGGACAGGGGGCCTTGAGACCCAGTACTTC.

V gene TRBV29-1 combines with J gene TRBJ2-5; no firm D call. Germline loops: CDR1 SQVTM, CDR2 ANQGSEA. The CDR3 loop spans 13 amino acids. V was clipped by 2 bases and J by 1 base, with 8 bases between them. The CDR3: CSVEYSGQETQYF. CDR3 sequence (DNA): TGCAGCGTTGAATACTCGGGCCAAGAGACCCAGTACTTC.

This clonotype was observed a few times. V is TRBV6-1 and J is TRBJ2-5, with 13 bases aligning to TRBD2. CDR1 MNHNS and CDR2 SASEGT come from the germline V gene. CDR3 length equals 17 residues. V was clipped by 6 bases and J by 7 bases; unmatched bases: 14. CDR3 coding DNA: TGTGCCAGCAGCCCAGGACTAGCGGGGGTAGTCCGAGGGACCCAGTACTTC. Protein product: CASSPGLAGVVRGTQYF.

V usage is TRBV7-9 and J usage is TRBJ1-2; D is unclear. The CDR3 length is 11 residues. Germline loops: CDR1 SEHNR, CDR2 FQNEAQ (reference sequence). V dropped 7 bases and J dropped 3 bases, with 6 bases sitting between them. The CDR3: CASNDYYGYTF. As DNA, the CDR3 is TGTGCCAGCAATGATTACTATGGCTACACCTTC.

J is TRBJ2-6 and V is TRBV4-1, with 10 bases fitting TRBD1. This CDR3 region has 19 residues. Looked up from germline, CDR1 is MGHRA and CDR2 is YSYEKL. Unmatched junction bases numbered 7, after V lost 1 base and J lost 1 base. CDR3 nucleotides: TGCGCCAGCAGCCAAGGGAGGACAGGGGGGAAGTCTGGGGCCAACGTCCTGACTTTC. Its protein is CASSQGRTGGKSGANVLTF.